This paragraph reports one T cell receptor (beta chain). It has no known antigen specificity. One base away there is no much larger clone; base qualities are not given. TCRbeta CDR3 regions were amplified from genomic DNA by means of the immunoSEQ Assay, a bias-controlled multiplex PCR. The paper's data handling went like this. The number of nucleated cells in each sample was estimated by amplification of reference gene primers within the assay. Sequence reads were collapsed and filtered to measure the absolute abundance of every unique TCRbeta CDR3 rearrangement. For each sample, productive Simpson clonality was calculated as the square root of Simpson's diversity index across productive rearrangements. In its TCRdb copy, this immuneACCESS table keeps in-frame sequences only and misses some clones. Where compared with another copy, unresolved V genes explain less than half of these, and the others have no known cause. That table gives V, J and clone size, and the DNA gave D and trimming. The sample table contains some 340,000 clones; only one count was recorded for 90% of them. The top ten clones comprise around 3.9% of the sample.

This record belongs to a study of blood T cell repertoires in COVID-19 (dated by TCRdb to 2018 to 2021). In terms of the full investigation: Samples covering the acute and convalescent phases of COVID-19 were provided by collaborators in the United States, Italy and Spain. The prospective study material was composed of cDNA or gDNA derived from T cells, B-cell-depleted T cells, or PBMCs. Deeply sampled blood TCRbeta repertoires from subjects exposed to, actively infected with, or recovered from COVID-19 were included in the dataset. The repertoires were released in a freely available public database meant as a resource for research on the immune response to SARS-CoV-2. Samples were obtained from the ongoing ImmuneRACE study (first 160 participants) and from about 1,300 subjects provided by 6 global collaborators. Sample metadata almost always included a de-identified subject ID, COVID-19 status, age in years and sex. Where HLA class I and class II types were available, the types were taken from metadata supplied by the sample provider, not from assay-based typing. Findings and caveats that apply to the study as a whole: The amount of clinical and demographic metadata varied by source and participant and was provided uncurated.

Enrolling through a virtual design, the prospective study's participants ranged in age from roughly 18 to 100 years and lived across about two dozen United States geographic areas. Cohort assignment in the prospective study relied on participant-reported clinical history from a screening survey and a study questionnaire. A participant counted as exposed if, within 2 weeks of entering the study, that participant had been in contact with someone who had a PCR-confirmed or clinician-diagnosed COVID-19 case. In the prospective study, mobile phlebotomists collected whole blood, serum and a nasopharyngeal or oropharyngeal swab from each participant. Over a 2-month period, participants in the prospective study had the option of providing additional blood draws and questionnaires. Before DNA extraction, blood samples from the prospective study were shipped at room temperature or frozen. The CDR3 runs 15 amino acids, cysteine and phenylalanine included. CDR3 DNA is the only sequence kept; it has 45 bases, read in frame from the first base. V and J are truncated by 2 bases and 0 bases respectively, leaving an intervening sequence of 11 bases. CDR1 GTSNPN and CDR2 SVGIG were looked up in the germline V gene (reference sequence).

The sequence joins TRBV30 to TRBJ1-3; confidence is insufficient to name the D gene. This TCR was recovered from a woman in her 30s who had been exposed to COVID-19. The specimen sequenced was PBMCs or T cells enriched from blood (not recorded which). The CDR3 here reads CAWSLLGSSGNTIYF. The DNA sequence is given as TGTGCCTGGAGTCTGTTGGGGAGCTCTGGAAACACCATATATTTT.